The rows below give T cell receptor beta chains drawn from one sample of a study of T-cell memory formation after mild COVID-19. TCRdb reprocessed the 5' RACE reads via MiXCR and lists one record per CDR3 protein. This table holds approximately 88,000 distinct CDR3 sequences, 20% to 25% found once. Material: PBMCs or a T cell subset sorted from them (not recorded which). The receptors here all came from a man aged 18 to 35 who had mild COVID-19 (a few samples of this study predate the infection). Cell type and time point are not known. The CDR3 runs from the conserved cysteine through the conserved F or W. A D gene is named only where the DNA matches it firmly. Expanded clones are given a class, and other clones once, few, many or no size at all.

j_call: TRBJ1-2
v_call: TRBV9
d_call: .
clone_size: few
cdr3_nt: TGTGCCAGCAGCGTAGGCCCAGGGCCAGGTTCTGATGGCTACACCTTC
cdr3_aa: CASSVGPGPGSDGYTF

j_call: TRBJ2-1
v_call: TRBV4-1
d_call: .
clone_size: .
cdr3_nt: TGCGCCAGCAGCCAAGCTAGTACCTACAATGAGCAGTTCTTC
cdr3_aa: CASSQASTYNEQFF

j_call: TRBJ2-1
v_call: TRBV6-2/TRBV6-3
d_call: .
clone_size: few
cdr3_nt: TGTGCCAGCAGTCACCCAGGGGAGCAGTTCTTC
cdr3_aa: CASSHPGEQFF

j_call: TRBJ2-5
v_call: TRBV6-5
d_call: TRBD1
clone_size: .
cdr3_nt: TGTTCCAGCAGTTACCGACCGGACAGGGACGGAGAGACCCAGTACTTC
cdr3_aa: CSSSYRPDRDGETQYF

j_call: TRBJ2-1
v_call: TRBV5-5
d_call: .
clone_size: .
cdr3_nt: TGTGCCAGCAGCTTGGTTGCAGGGAACAATGAGCAGTTCTTC
cdr3_aa: CASSLVAGNNEQFF

j_call: TRBJ2-1
v_call: TRBV10-3
d_call: TRBD1
clone_size: .
cdr3_nt: TGTGCCATCAGTGCCGGGACAGATTACAATGAGCAGTTCTTC
cdr3_aa: CAISAGTDYNEQFF

j_call: TRBJ1-2
v_call: TRBV4-3
d_call: TRBD1
clone_size: .
cdr3_nt: TGCGCCAGCAGCCAGGTGGGACAGGGGGCTGGTGGCTACACCTTC
cdr3_aa: CASSQVGQGAGGYTF

j_call: TRBJ2-3
v_call: TRBV7-6
d_call: .
clone_size: many
cdr3_nt: TGTGCCAGCAGCTTAGCATGGGGGCGAAGTACAGATACGCAGTATTTT
cdr3_aa: CASSLAWGRSTDTQYF

j_call: TRBJ1-5
v_call: TRBV3-1
d_call: .
clone_size: few
cdr3_nt: TGTGCCAGCAGCCAAGATCTAGGGGCTGAGCAGCCCCAGCATTTT
cdr3_aa: CASSQDLGAEQPQHF

j_call: TRBJ2-2
v_call: TRBV9
d_call: TRBD1
clone_size: .
cdr3_nt: TGTGCCAGCAGCGGACAGGGGCGAAACACCGGGGAGCTGTTTTTT
cdr3_aa: CASSGQGRNTGELFF

j_call: TRBJ2-3
v_call: TRBV6-5
d_call: TRBD2
clone_size: few
cdr3_nt: TGTGCCAGCAAGGGAATTCGGGTCCAGCGGGGGGATCACACAGATACGCAGTATTTT
cdr3_aa: CASKGIRVQRGDHTDTQYF

j_call: TRBJ1-2
v_call: TRBV29-1
d_call: .
clone_size: .
cdr3_nt: TGCAGCGTTGGGGATTGGACCGCCTATGGCTACACCTTC
cdr3_aa: CSVGDWTAYGYTF

j_call: TRBJ2-7
v_call: TRBV6-2/TRBV6-3
d_call: .
clone_size: few
cdr3_nt: TGTGCCAGCAGCTTCCCGCCGGGGCCCGAGGAGCAGTACTTC
cdr3_aa: CASSFPPGPEEQYF

j_call: TRBJ2-3
v_call: TRBV7-9
d_call: TRBD2
clone_size: few
cdr3_nt: TGTGCCAGCAGCTTCTCCGGGGGGGCCGAAGATACGCAGTATTTT
cdr3_aa: CASSFSGGAEDTQYF

j_call: TRBJ1-1
v_call: TRBV12-3/TRBV12-4
d_call: .
clone_size: .
cdr3_nt: TGTGCCAGCAGTTCCCCTGTTACTGAAGCTTTCTTT
cdr3_aa: CASSSPVTEAFF

j_call: TRBJ2-1
v_call: TRBV3-1
d_call: .
clone_size: .
cdr3_nt: TGTGCCAGCAGCCAGGGGGAGATCCGTGAGCAGTTCTTC
cdr3_aa: CASSQGEIREQFF

j_call: TRBJ2-7
v_call: TRBV11-2
d_call: .
clone_size: .
cdr3_nt: TGTGCCAGCAGCCTAGGGGCGGGCCTCGAACTTACCTACGAGCAGTACTTC
cdr3_aa: CASSLGAGLELTYEQYF

j_call: TRBJ2-5
v_call: TRBV5-1
d_call: .
clone_size: .
cdr3_nt: TGCGCCAGCAGCTTGGCGTATAACAGGGCTGAGACGGAGACCCAGTACTTC
cdr3_aa: CASSLAYNRAETETQYF

j_call: TRBJ2-5
v_call: TRBV7-9
d_call: .
clone_size: .
cdr3_nt: TGTGCCAGCAGCTTAACGGGTAACCTAGCGGAGACCCAGTACTTC
cdr3_aa: CASSLTGNLAETQYF

j_call: TRBJ2-3
v_call: TRBV19
d_call: .
clone_size: few
cdr3_nt: TGTGCCAGCTCCCAGTCCACAGATACGCAGTATTTT
cdr3_aa: CASSQSTDTQYF

j_call: TRBJ2-5
v_call: TRBV7-2
d_call: .
clone_size: .
cdr3_nt: TGTGCCAGCAGCTTAGTTTACGTGGCTGCCCCGTTCCAAGAGACCCAGTACTTC
cdr3_aa: CASSLVYVAAPFQETQYF

j_call: TRBJ2-7
v_call: TRBV29-1
d_call: .
clone_size: .
cdr3_nt: TGCAGCGTTGAACGGGGTTACGAGCAGTACTTC
cdr3_aa: CSVERGYEQYF

j_call: TRBJ2-1
v_call: TRBV7-2
d_call: .
clone_size: .
cdr3_nt: TGTGCCAGCCTCTTGGGGGGGCGCCCCCGCAATGAGCAGTTCTTC
cdr3_aa: CASLLGGRPRNEQFF

j_call: TRBJ1-4
v_call: TRBV4-1
d_call: TRBD1
clone_size: many
cdr3_nt: TGCGCCAGCAGCCATCCCCCAGCGGGACAGGAGGGGGAAAAACTGTTTTTT
cdr3_aa: CASSHPPAGQEGEKLFF